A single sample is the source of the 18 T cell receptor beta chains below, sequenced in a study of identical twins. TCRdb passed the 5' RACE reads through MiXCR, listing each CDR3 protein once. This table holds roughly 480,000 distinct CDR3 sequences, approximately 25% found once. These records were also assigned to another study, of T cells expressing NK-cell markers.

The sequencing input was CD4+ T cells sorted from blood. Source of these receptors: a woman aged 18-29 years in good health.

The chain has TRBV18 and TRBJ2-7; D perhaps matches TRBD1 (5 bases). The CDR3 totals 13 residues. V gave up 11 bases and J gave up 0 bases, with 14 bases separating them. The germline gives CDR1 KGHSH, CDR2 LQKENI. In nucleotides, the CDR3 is TGTGCCGGCCGAGTCGACAGCTCCTACGAGCAGTACTTC. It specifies CAGRVDSSYEQYF.

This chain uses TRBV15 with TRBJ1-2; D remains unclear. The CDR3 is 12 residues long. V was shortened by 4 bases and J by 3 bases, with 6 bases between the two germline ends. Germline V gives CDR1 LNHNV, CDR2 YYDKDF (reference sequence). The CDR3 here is CATSKDDYGYTF. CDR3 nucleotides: TGTGCCACCAGCAAGGACGACTATGGCTACACCTTC.

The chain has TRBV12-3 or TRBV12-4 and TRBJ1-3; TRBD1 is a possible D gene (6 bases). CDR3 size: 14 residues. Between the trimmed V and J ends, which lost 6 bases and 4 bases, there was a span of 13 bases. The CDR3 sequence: CASRNRDTGNTIYF. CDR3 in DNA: TGTGCCAGCAGAAACCGGGACACAGGAAACACCATATATTTT.

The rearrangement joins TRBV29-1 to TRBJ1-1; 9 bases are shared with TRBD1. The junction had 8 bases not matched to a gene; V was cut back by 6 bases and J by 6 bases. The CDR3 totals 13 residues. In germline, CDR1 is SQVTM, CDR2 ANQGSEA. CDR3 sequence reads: CSVWTGVGPEAFF. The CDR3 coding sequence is TGCAGCGTCTGGACAGGGGTCGGCCCTGAAGCTTTCTTT.

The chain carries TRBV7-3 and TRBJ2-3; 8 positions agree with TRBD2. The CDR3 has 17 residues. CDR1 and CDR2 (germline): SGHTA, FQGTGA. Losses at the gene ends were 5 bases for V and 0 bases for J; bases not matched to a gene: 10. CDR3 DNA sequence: TGTGCCAGCAGCCCGTTGACTGAGCGGGGGAGCACAGATACGCAGTATTTT. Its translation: CASSPLTERGSTDTQYF.

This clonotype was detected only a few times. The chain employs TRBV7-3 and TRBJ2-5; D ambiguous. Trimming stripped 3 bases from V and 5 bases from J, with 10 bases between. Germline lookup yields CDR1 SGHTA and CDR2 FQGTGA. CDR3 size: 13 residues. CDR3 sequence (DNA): TGTGCCAGCAGCTTTCACGGCCAGGAGACCCAGTACTTC. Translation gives CASSFHGQETQYF.

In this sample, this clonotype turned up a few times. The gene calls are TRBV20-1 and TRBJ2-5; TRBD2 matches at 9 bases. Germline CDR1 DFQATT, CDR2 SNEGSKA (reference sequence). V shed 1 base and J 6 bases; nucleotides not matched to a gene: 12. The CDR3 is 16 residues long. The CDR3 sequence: CSARGGSGSSGKTQYF. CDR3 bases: TGCAGTGCTAGAGGTGGTAGCGGGAGCTCAGGGAAGACCCAGTACTTC.

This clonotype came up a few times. This CDR3 reads CASSLIAGGLGEQFF. The CDR3 coding sequence is TGTGCCAGCAGCTTGATAGCGGGAGGGCTCGGTGAGCAGTTCTTC. The chain recombines TRBV7-2 with TRBJ2-1; 11 bases are a match to TRBD2. V shed 3 bases, J shed 9 bases, and the junction held 7 bases outside the gene matches. This CDR3 is built from 15 residues. From germline, CDR1 is SGHTA and CDR2 FQGNSA.

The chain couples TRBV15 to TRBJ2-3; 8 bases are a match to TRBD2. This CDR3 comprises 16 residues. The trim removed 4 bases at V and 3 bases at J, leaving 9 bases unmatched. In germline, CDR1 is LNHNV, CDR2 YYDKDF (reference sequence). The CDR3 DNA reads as TGTGCCACCAGCATCCTTAGCGGGATCGGAACAGATACGCAGTATTTT. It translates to CATSILSGIGTDTQYF.

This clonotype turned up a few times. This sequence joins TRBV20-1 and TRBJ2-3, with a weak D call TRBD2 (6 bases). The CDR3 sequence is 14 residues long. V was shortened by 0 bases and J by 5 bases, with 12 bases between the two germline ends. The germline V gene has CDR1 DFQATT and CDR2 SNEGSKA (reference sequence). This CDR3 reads CSARDAGRVDTQYF. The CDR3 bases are TGCAGTGCTAGAGATGCCGGGAGAGTAGATACGCAGTATTTT.

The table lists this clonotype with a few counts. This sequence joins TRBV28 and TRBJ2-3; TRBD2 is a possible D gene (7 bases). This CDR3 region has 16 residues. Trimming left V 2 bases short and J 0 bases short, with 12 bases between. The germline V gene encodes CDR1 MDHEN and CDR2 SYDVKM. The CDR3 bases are TGTGCCAGCAGTTTAGCGGGGGCCCAAAGCACAGATACGCAGTATTTT. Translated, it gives CASSLAGAQSTDTQYF.

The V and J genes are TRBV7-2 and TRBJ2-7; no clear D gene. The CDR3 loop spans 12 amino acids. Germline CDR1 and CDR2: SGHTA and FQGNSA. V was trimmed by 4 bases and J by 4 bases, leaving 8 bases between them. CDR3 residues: CASSYVGYEQYF. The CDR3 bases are TGTGCCAGCAGCTATGTAGGGTACGAGCAGTACTTC.

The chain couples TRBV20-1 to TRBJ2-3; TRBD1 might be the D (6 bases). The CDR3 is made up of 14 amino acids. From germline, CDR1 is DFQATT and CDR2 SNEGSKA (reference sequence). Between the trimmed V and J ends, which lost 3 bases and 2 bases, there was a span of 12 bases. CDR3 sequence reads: CSARRQGYTDTQYF. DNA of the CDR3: TGCAGTGCTAGGAGGCAGGGGTACACAGATACGCAGTATTTT.

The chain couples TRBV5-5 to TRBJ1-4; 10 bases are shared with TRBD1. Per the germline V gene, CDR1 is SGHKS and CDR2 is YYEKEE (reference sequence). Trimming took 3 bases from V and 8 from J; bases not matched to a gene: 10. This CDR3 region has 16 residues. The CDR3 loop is CASSWTPGQGREKLFF. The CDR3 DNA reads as TGTGCCAGCAGCTGGACACCGGGACAGGGGAGAGAAAAACTGTTTTTT.

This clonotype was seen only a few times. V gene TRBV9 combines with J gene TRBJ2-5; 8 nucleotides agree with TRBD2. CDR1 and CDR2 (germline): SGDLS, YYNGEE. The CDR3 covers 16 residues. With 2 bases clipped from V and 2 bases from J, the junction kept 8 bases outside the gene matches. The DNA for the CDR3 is TGTGCCAGCAGCGTGGGGAGGAGCGGGGGTCAAGAGACCCAGTACTTC. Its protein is CASSVGRSGGQETQYF.

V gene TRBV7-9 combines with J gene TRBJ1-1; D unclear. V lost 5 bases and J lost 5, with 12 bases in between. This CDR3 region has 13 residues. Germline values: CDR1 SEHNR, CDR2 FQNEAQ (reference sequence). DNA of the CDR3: TGTGCCAGCAGCCTTTCCGGGCCAACTGAAGCTTTCTTT. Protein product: CASSLSGPTEAFF.

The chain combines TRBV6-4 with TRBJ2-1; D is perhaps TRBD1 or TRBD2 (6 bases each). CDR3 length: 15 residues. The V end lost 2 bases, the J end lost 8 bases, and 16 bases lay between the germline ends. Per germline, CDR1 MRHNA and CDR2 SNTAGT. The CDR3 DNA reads TGTGCCAGCAGTGACAGGCCGGGGGCCCTGGATGAGCAGTTCTTC. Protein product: CASSDRPGALDEQFF.

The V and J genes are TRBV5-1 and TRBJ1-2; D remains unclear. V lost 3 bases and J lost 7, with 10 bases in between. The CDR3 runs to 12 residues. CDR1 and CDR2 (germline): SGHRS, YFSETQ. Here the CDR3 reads CASSSDGSGYTF. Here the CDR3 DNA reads TGCGCCAGCAGCTCCGACGGGAGTGGCTACACCTTC.